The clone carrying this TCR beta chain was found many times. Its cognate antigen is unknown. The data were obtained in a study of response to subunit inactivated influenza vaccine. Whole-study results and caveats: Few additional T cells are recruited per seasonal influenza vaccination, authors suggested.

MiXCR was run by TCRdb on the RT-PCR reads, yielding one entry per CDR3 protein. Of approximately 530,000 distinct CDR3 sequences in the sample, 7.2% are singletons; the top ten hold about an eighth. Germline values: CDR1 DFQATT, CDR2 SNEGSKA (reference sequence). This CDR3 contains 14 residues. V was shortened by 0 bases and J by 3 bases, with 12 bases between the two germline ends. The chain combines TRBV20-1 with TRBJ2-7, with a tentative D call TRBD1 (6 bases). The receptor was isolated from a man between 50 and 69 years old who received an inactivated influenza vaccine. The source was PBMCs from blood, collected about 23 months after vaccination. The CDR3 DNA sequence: TGCAGTGCTAGAGATCAGCTCAGGGGCTACGAGCAGTACTTC. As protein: CSARDQLRGYEQYF.